Below are 28 T cell receptor beta chains sequenced from a single sample in a study of cytomegalovirus exposure and HLA in healthy donors. Amplification used 60 Vbeta primers and 13 Jbeta primers. TCRdb's copy holds only in-frame clones and misses some; the assay was immunoSEQ multiplex PCR. Altogether about 150,000 clones are present, roughly 62% being singletons, with the ten largest covering roughly 4.7%. Sequences were obtained from PBMCs. All receptors derive from a man aged 55 to 70 in good health and CMV-seronegative.

This sequence joins TRBV5-1 and TRBJ2-1, with 8 bases that match TRBD2. CDR3 size: 15 residues. The germline CDR1 and CDR2 sequences are SGHRS and YFSETQ. Trimming removed 2 bases from V and 5 bases from J; junction bases left unmatched: 6. The CDR3 region has the DNA TGCGCCAGCAGCTTTCTTACTAGCGGCGACAATGAGCAGTTCTTC. Translated, it gives CASSFLTSGDNEQFF.

This rearrangement joins TRBV6-4 to TRBJ1-5, with TRBD1 matching over 7 bases. This CDR3 has 16 amino acids. V lost 5 bases and J lost 2; bases outside the gene matches: 9. The germline gives CDR1 MRHNA, CDR2 SNTAGT. As DNA, the CDR3 is TGTGCCAGCAGTCCCCCAATCAGGGGGTGCAATCAGCCCCAGCATTTT. It yields the protein CASSPPIRGCNQPQHF.

There are a few counts of this clone. This rearrangement joins TRBV18 to TRBJ2-2; TRBD1 might be the D (5 bases). Germline V gene lookup returns CDR1 KGHSH and CDR2 LQKENI. The CDR3 runs 14 residues. Trimming shortened V by 3 bases and J by 6 bases, and 11 bases separated the two germline ends. In DNA, the CDR3 is TGTGCCAGCTCACCGGAAGGGGTGGCCGGGGAGCTGTTTTTT. It codes for CASSPEGVAGELFF.

The chain couples TRBV6-1 to TRBJ1-5, with D possibly being TRBD1 (5 bases). The germline CDR1 and CDR2 sequences are MNHNS and SASEGT. Trimming removed 4 bases at V and 5 bases at J, with 9 bases between. The CDR3 extends over 13 amino acids. The CDR3 region is CASSVDRDQPQHF. DNA of the CDR3: TGTGCCAGCAGTGTCGACAGAGATCAGCCCCAGCATTTT.

V usage is TRBV2 and J usage is TRBJ1-6; D not resolved. V dropped 7 bases and J dropped 7 bases, with 14 bases sitting between them. CDR1 and CDR2 from the germline V gene are SNHLY and FYNNEI. The CDR3 is 14 residues long. CDR3: CASTPNRRNSPLHF. CDR3 nucleotides: TGTGCCAGCACCCCGAACAGACGGAATTCACCCCTCCACTTT.

The chain has TRBV19 and TRBJ2-7, with TRBD2 matching 7 bases. V trimming: 5 bases; J trimming: 1 base; junction bases outside the gene matches: 8. CDR1 is LNHDA and CDR2 is SQIVND in the germline V gene (reference sequence). The CDR3 extends over 15 amino acids. The CDR3: CASSDSSGPSYEQYF. The CDR3, as DNA: TGTGCCAGTAGTGATTCTAGCGGCCCATCCTACGAGCAGTACTTC. Drawing the rest from reference TRBV19 and TRBJ2-7, the complete variable domain is DGGITQSPKYLFRKEGQNVTLSCEQNLNHDAMYWYRQDPGQGLRLIYYSQIVNDFQKGDIAEGYSVSREKKESFPLTVTSAQKNPTAFYLCASSDSSGPSYEQYFGPGTRLTVT.

About this clone itself: Other DNA sequences in this sample translate to the same CDR3. The chain has TRBV5-1 and TRBJ2-3; D is possibly TRBD2 (5 bases). The CDR3 has 14 residues. Trimming removed 0 bases at V and 2 bases at J, with 7 bases between. Per germline, CDR1 SGHRS and CDR2 YFSETQ. CDR3 loop: CASSLASLTDTQYF. CDR3 bases: TGCGCCAGCAGCTTGGCTAGCCTCACAGATACGCAGTATTTT.

V and J are TRBV19 and TRBJ2-7; D might be TRBD2 (7 bases). Germline V gene lookup returns CDR1 LNHDA and CDR2 SQIVND (reference sequence). The V end lost 7 bases, the J end lost 5 bases, and 24 bases lay between the germline ends. This CDR3 has 16 amino acids. The CDR3: CASIDAGGRGGNEQYF. As DNA, the CDR3 is TGTGCCAGTATCGACGCAGGAGGAAGGGGGGGAAACGAGCAGTACTTC.

This chain connects TRBV9 to TRBJ1-4; D is undetermined. The V end lost 0 bases, the J end lost 4 bases, and 10 bases lay between the germline ends. CDR3 length: 15 amino acids. Germline V CDR1 and CDR2: SGDLS, YYNGEE. The CDR3, as DNA: TGTGCCAGCAGCGTAGGAGTGGGGAGTAATGAAAAACTGTTTTTT. Its protein product is CASSVGVGSNEKLFF.

V usage is TRBV5-8 and J usage is TRBJ2-7, with 8 bases matching TRBD2. This CDR3 spans 15 amino acids. V dropped 5 bases and J dropped 7; count of bases not matched to a gene: 14. Germline CDR1 is SGHTS and CDR2 is YDEGEE. CDR3 in amino acids: CASRPGRQREREQYF. The CDR3 DNA is TGTGCCAGCAGACCAGGCCGACAGCGGGAGAGGGAGCAGTACTTC.

The gene calls are TRBV19 and TRBJ1-5, with 8 bases lining up with TRBD1. The ends lost 1 base at V and 6 bases at J; junction bases unmatched: 8. The CDR3 spans 16 residues. The germline CDR1 and CDR2 sequences are LNHDA and SQIVND (reference sequence). CDR3 sequence reads: CASSIGDRISVQPQHF. The DNA of the CDR3 is TGTGCCAGTAGTATAGGGGACAGGATATCGGTTCAGCCCCAGCATTTT.

The chain has TRBV30 and TRBJ2-2; D may be TRBD1 (6 bases). This CDR3 spans 13 amino acids. The V and J ends lost 7 bases and 5 bases respectively, with 14 bases between them. Per the germline V gene, CDR1 is GTSNPN and CDR2 is SVGIG (reference sequence). CDR3 sequence (DNA): TGTGCCTTATGGACAAGGGGGACCGGGGAGCTGTTTTTT. Protein sequence: CALWTRGTGELFF.

The chain links TRBV4-1 to TRBJ1-4; the match to TRBD1 covers 9 bases. Per the germline V gene, CDR1 is MGHRA and CDR2 is YSYEKL. With 1 base clipped from V and 13 bases from J, the junction kept 13 bases outside the gene matches. This CDR3 spans 16 amino acids. This chain's CDR3 is CASSQAPGQGEIGLFF. The CDR3, as DNA: TGCGCCAGCAGCCAAGCCCCGGGACAGGGTGAAATAGGACTGTTTTTT.

This chain uses TRBV4-1 with TRBJ2-7; 8 bases are shared with TRBD1. The CDR3 totals 17 residues. CDR1 MGHRA and CDR2 YSYEKL come from the germline V gene. V was clipped by 2 bases and J by 2 bases; unmatched bases: 11. The CDR3 sequence: CASSQLNRDRSPYEQYF. CDR3 DNA sequence: TGCGCCAGCAGCCAATTGAACCGGGACAGGTCACCCTACGAGCAGTACTTC.

The rearrangement links TRBV19 to TRBJ1-2; TRBD1 matches 9 bases. Germline CDR1 is LNHDA and CDR2 is SQIVND (reference sequence). The length of the CDR3 is 15 residues. V shed 4 bases, J shed 4 bases, and the junction held 7 bases outside the gene matches. CDR3 coding DNA: TGTGCCAGTAGTAGCCGGGACAGGGAAGGCTATGGCTACACCTTC. This codes for CASSSRDREGYGYTF.

The chain is built from TRBV19 and TRBJ2-2; no definite D call. The CDR3 length is 16 residues. Deletions cut 6 bases from V and 5 bases from J, with 19 bases between. The V gene's germline CDR1 is LNHDA and CDR2 SQIVND (reference sequence). Here the CDR3 reads CASSELGFGSTGELFF. The CDR3 coding sequence is TGTGCCAGTAGCGAACTCGGGTTCGGGTCGACCGGGGAGCTGTTTTTT.

This chain joins TRBV28 and TRBJ1-3, with TRBD1 identical over 7 bases. The CDR3 sequence is 15 residues long. The ends lost 1 base at V and 1 base at J; junction bases unmatched: 1. CDR1 and CDR2 from the germline V gene are MDHEN and SYDVKM. CDR3 sequence (DNA): TGTGCCAGCAGTTTATCGACAGGGTCTGGAAACACCATATATTTT. Protein: CASSLSTGSGNTIYF. Full variable domain (rest looked up from reference TRBV28 and TRBJ1-3): DVKVTQSSRYLVKRTGEKVFLECVQDMDHENMFWYRQDPGLGLRLIYFSYDVKMKEKGDIPEGYSVSREKKERFSLILESASTNQTSMYLCASSLSTGSGNTIYFGEGSWLTVV.

Remarks on this clone: One junction end does not reproduce the germline sequence, and a read error may be involved. The V gene is TRBV7-9, the J gene TRBJ2-3; 8 nucleotides agree with TRBD1. The CDR3 extends over 14 amino acids. CDR1 and CDR2 from the germline V gene are SEHNR and FQNEAQ (reference sequence). The CDR3 DNA reads as TGTTCCAGCAGCGACAGGGGTAGCACAGATACGCAGTATTTT. This codes for CSSSDRGSTDTQYF.

The chain uses TRBV6-5 and TRBJ2-7, with TRBD2 as a possible D gene (5 bases). Germline loops: CDR1 MNHEY, CDR2 SVGAGI. V lost 4 bases and J 5 bases, leaving 15 bases between the germline ends. The CDR3 is made up of 14 amino acids. CDR3 in amino acids: CASSSWANGDEQYF. The CDR3 bases are TGTGCCAGCAGTTCCTGGGCCAACGGGGACGAGCAGTACTTC.

J is TRBJ1-5 and V is TRBV9; D is possibly TRBD1 (5 bases). CDR3 length: 15 amino acids. The V end was cut by 2 bases, the J end by 2 bases, with 11 bases between. The germline gives CDR1 SGDLS, CDR2 YYNGEE. CDR3 sequence: CASSVEGNGNQPQHF. In DNA form, the CDR3 reads TGTGCCAGCAGCGTGGAGGGGAACGGCAATCAGCCCCAGCATTTT.

This sequence joins TRBV7-6 and TRBJ2-5, with D possibly being TRBD1 (6 bases). The end of the DNA aligns better with TRBJ2-7, so the J call may be wrong. Per the germline V gene, CDR1 is SGHVS and CDR2 is FNYEAQ. The CDR3 sequence is 16 residues long. CDR3 DNA: TGTGCCAGCAGCTTAGCGCTCTATCAGGGGACCTACGAGCAGTACTTC. Its translation is CASSLALYQGTYEQYF.

The chain carries TRBV30 and TRBJ1-2, with TRBD1 matching over 7 bases. V lost 3 bases, J lost 4 bases, and 11 bases stayed unmatched. There are 15 residues in the CDR3. The V gene's germline CDR1 is GTSNPN and CDR2 SVGIG (reference sequence). The CDR3 bases are TGTGCCTGGAGACAACCGGGACAGAACCCCTATGGCTACACCTTC. Its translation is CAWRQPGQNPYGYTF.

The chain couples TRBV28 to TRBJ1-5; 7 nucleotides agree with TRBD1. The V gene's germline CDR1 is MDHEN and CDR2 SYDVKM. This CDR3 has 18 residues. Unmatched junction bases numbered 9, after V lost 1 base and J lost 0 bases. CDR3 in amino acids: CASSLFGQGVGSNQPQHF. In nucleotides, the CDR3 is TGTGCCAGCAGTTTATTTGGCCAGGGGGTAGGTAGCAATCAGCCCCAGCATTTT.

The chain uses TRBV6-4 and TRBJ2-3, with a possible D match to TRBD2 (5 bases). Trimming pared 7 bases from V and 2 bases from J, leaving 16 bases between. CDR3 length: 15 residues. Germline V gene data show CDR1 as MRHNA and CDR2 as SNTAGT. CDR3 sequence reads: CASKQSGNPTDTQYF. DNA for the CDR3: TGTGCCAGCAAACAGAGCGGAAACCCCACAGATACGCAGTATTTT.

This rearrangement joins TRBV5-1 to TRBJ2-1, with a possible D match to TRBD2 (7 bases). Germline V gives CDR1 SGHRS, CDR2 YFSETQ. The CDR3 is made up of 15 amino acids. V was trimmed by 7 bases and J by 3 bases, leaving 17 bases between them. Here the CDR3 DNA reads TGCGCCAGCTCTTCGGACAGCGGGATCTACAATGAGCAGTTCTTC. Its translation is CASSSDSGIYNEQFF.

This chain links TRBV4-3 with TRBJ2-3; 12 nucleotides agree with TRBD2. Germline-derived CDR1 and CDR2 are LGHNA and YSLEER. V was pared by 0 bases and J by 5 bases, with 6 bases of the junction left unmatched. The CDR3 length is 17 residues. CDR3 sequence: CASSQEASGRAGDTQYF. The CDR3 DNA reads as TGCGCCAGCAGCCAAGAAGCTAGCGGGAGGGCTGGAGATACGCAGTATTTT.

J is TRBJ2-1 and V is TRBV10-2; D not resolved. CDR1 is WSHSY and CDR2 is SAAADI in the germline V gene. The CDR3 is 14 amino acids. V was trimmed by 7 bases and J by 0 bases, leaving 10 bases between them. Here the CDR3 reads CASIGGSSYNEQFF. CDR3 DNA sequence: TGCGCCAGCATAGGCGGATCCTCCTACAATGAGCAGTTCTTC.

This clone was recorded a few times. The chain uses TRBV27 and TRBJ1-1, with D possibly TRBD1 on 6 matching bases. The germline CDR1 and CDR2 sequences are MNHEY and SMNVEV (reference sequence). This CDR3 contains 15 residues. Trimming removed 6 bases from V and 0 bases from J, with 14 bases in between. CDR3 nucleotides: TGTGCCAGCAGGCCGGGACACAATATGAACACTGAAGCTTTCTTT. It translates to CASRPGHNMNTEAFF.